The present T cell receptor beta chain was sequenced within a study of response to subunit inactivated influenza vaccine. Study findings and constraints: Authors suggested few new T cells are recruited by each seasonal influenza vaccination.

Trimming cost V 0 bases and J 3 bases, with 12 bases left between them. This CDR3 region has 15 residues. Germline V gene sequence: CDR1 ENHRY, CDR2 SYGVKD. A remark on this clonotype: Antigen specificity is unknown.

TCRdb processed the RT-PCR reads anew with MiXCR; each CDR3 protein has one entry. The sample yields 650,000 to 800,000 distinct CDR3 sequences, about 15% seen once. The clonotype comes from a man aged 45-65 years who received an inactivated influenza vaccine. This specimen was PBMCs from blood, taken approximately 15 days before vaccination. The V and J genes are TRBV10-3 and TRBJ2-7; D is undetermined. The CDR3 DNA is TGTGCCATCAGTGAGTCGACGAAGAGCCGCTACGAGCAGTACTTC. It translates to CAISESTKSRYEQYF.